This T cell receptor beta chain appears in the sequencing data of a study of molecular identifiers for immune sequencing clone quantification. The authors built bulk TCR libraries by previously described methods with listed TCR primers. TCRdb re-called the PCR reads with MiXCR, one entry per CDR3 protein. The sample has around 100,000 distinct CDR3 sequences, about 35% seen once; the top ten hold about 9.7%. This clonotype has a count of ten or more. Germline CDR1 reads MDHEN; CDR2 reads SYDVKM. The length of the CDR3 is 15 residues. The V end was cut by 6 bases, the J end by 0 bases, with 15 bases between.

This clonotype was sampled from a human donor in good health. Some libraries in this study had Jurkat cell RNA spiked in. The V call is TRBV28, the J call TRBJ2-7; D gene unclear. Sequenced: naive CD8+ T cells from blood, with Jurkat cell RNA spiked in. Subset here: FACS-sorted CD8+CD4-CCR7+CD45RA+ naive T cells. The CDR3 reads CASSLGHIGSYEQYF. DNA for the CDR3: TGTGCCAGCAGCCTTGGTCACATCGGCTCCTACGAGCAGTACTTC.